The 14 T cell receptor beta chains in this list originate from one sample, sequenced in a study of T cell responses to AZD1222 COVID-19 vaccine. Measured with immunoSEQ multiplex PCR; TCRdb has only the in-frame clones, and not every one. The table lists 90,000 to 130,000 clones, around 90% of them singletons. Sequencing was performed on peripheral blood, taken on day 0 of AZD1222 vaccination. The source of these receptors is an adult in good health.

The J gene is TRBJ2-3, the V gene TRBV14; D not certain. Germline CDR1 SGHDN, CDR2 FVKESK. This CDR3 has 14 amino acids. Deletions cut 1 base from V and 2 bases from J, with 7 bases between. The CDR3 sequence is CASSQASPTDTQYF. The DNA of the CDR3 is TGTGCCAGCAGCCAAGCCTCCCCCACAGATACGCAGTATTTT.

The chain carries TRBV29-1 and TRBJ1-2; D not resolved. The CDR3 contains 13 residues. Germline values: CDR1 SQVTM, CDR2 ANQGSEA. V was clipped by 7 bases and J by 4 bases, with 16 bases between them. DNA for the CDR3: TGCAGCGAATCCCCGAGGTCGGGCTATGGCTACACCTTC. Its protein is CSESPRSGYGYTF.

The V call is TRBV2, the J call TRBJ2-2; weak D call: TRBD2 (6 bases). Trimming took 7 bases from V and 1 from J, leaving 16 bases between them. CDR1 and CDR2 from the germline V gene are SNHLY and FYNNEI. This CDR3 has 16 amino acids. The CDR3 nucleotides are TGTGCCAGCAACCCAACGGGACTCCAGAACACCGGGGAGCTGTTTTTT. Translated, it gives CASNPTGLQNTGELFF.

The J gene is TRBJ2-7, the V gene TRBV28; D call uncertain. V was pared by 6 bases and J by 0 bases, with 18 bases between. Germline V CDR1 and CDR2: MDHEN, SYDVKM. This CDR3 spans 16 amino acids. In nucleotides, the CDR3 is TGTGCCAGCAGCCCCCCAGGTTCCCAGAGCTCCTACGAGCAGTACTTC. It encodes CASSPPGSQSSYEQYF. The full variable domain, its missing parts supplied by reference TRBV28 and TRBJ2-7, is DVKVTQSSRYLVKRTGEKVFLECVQDMDHENMFWYRQDPGLGLRLIYFSYDVKMKEKGDIPEGYSVSREKKERFSLILESASTNQTSMYLCASSPPGSQSSYEQYFGPGTRLTVT.

V usage is TRBV5-1 and J usage is TRBJ1-1; unclear D gene. The CDR3 runs to 14 residues. CDR1 SGHRS and CDR2 YFSETQ come from the germline V gene. The ends were cut back, 1 base at V and 1 base at J, with 8 bases in the middle. The CDR3 DNA reads as TGCGCCAGCAGCTTGTCTGAATGGAACACTGAAGCTTTCTTT. It codes for CASSLSEWNTEAFF.

The chain couples TRBV28 to TRBJ2-4; 8 bases are a match to TRBD1. J was trimmed by 2 bases and V by 5 bases; bases with no gene match: 5. From germline, CDR1 is MDHEN and CDR2 SYDVKM. This CDR3 is 15 amino acids long. CDR3 in amino acids: CASSPYRGSKNIQYF. The CDR3 region has the DNA TGTGCCAGCAGTCCTTACAGGGGGTCCAAAAACATTCAGTACTTC.

This chain joins TRBV5-1 and TRBJ1-2; D unresolved. Germline CDR1 SGHRS, CDR2 YFSETQ. The germline V and J ends were trimmed by 0 bases and 0 bases, with 3 bases remaining between them. The CDR3 has 13 residues. The DNA of the CDR3 is TGCGCCAGCAGCTTGGGTGCTAACTATGGCTACACCTTC. This encodes CASSLGANYGYTF.

The chain couples TRBV27 to TRBJ1-6; TRBD1 aligns across 7 bases. This CDR3 has 16 residues. The germline V gene has CDR1 MNHEY and CDR2 SMNVEV (reference sequence). Trimming at V came to 5 bases and at J to 0 bases, leaving 4 bases not matched to a gene. The CDR3 reads CASSGGQSSYNSPLHF. The CDR3 nucleotides are TGTGCCAGCAGTGGGGGACAGAGCTCCTATAATTCACCCCTCCACTTT.

The gene calls are TRBV28 and TRBJ2-7; 7 bases match TRBD1. CDR3 size: 14 residues. V lost 4 bases and J lost 1; bases outside the gene matches: 4. Germline V gene sequence: CDR1 MDHEN, CDR2 SYDVKM. The CDR3 nucleotides read TGTGCCAGCAGTTCTCACAGGGGATCCTACGAGCAGTACTTC. This gives the protein CASSSHRGSYEQYF.

This sequence joins TRBV19 and TRBJ2-2, with D perhaps assigned TRBD1 or TRBD2 (5 bases each). V lost 6 bases and J 5 bases, leaving 19 bases between the germline ends. Germline-derived CDR1 and CDR2 are LNHDA and SQIVND (reference sequence). This CDR3 spans 16 amino acids. CDR3 protein: CASSPGPRGETGELFF. The CDR3 nucleotides read TGTGCCAGTAGCCCGGGACCCCGGGGAGAGACCGGGGAGCTGTTTTTT.

The chain couples TRBV18 to TRBJ1-5, with 12 bases that match TRBD1. The J segment lost 0 bases and the V segment lost 3 bases, leaving 6 bases of the junction unmatched. The CDR3 contains 18 residues. Germline V gene lookup returns CDR1 KGHSH and CDR2 LQKENI. The CDR3 sequence is CASSPGTGGSNSNQPQHF. For the CDR3, the DNA is TGTGCCAGCTCACCGGGGACAGGGGGCTCCAATAGCAATCAGCCCCAGCATTTT.

The chain joins TRBV6-5 to TRBJ2-3; 11 bases match TRBD1. This CDR3 region has 15 residues. Trimming at V came to 8 bases and at J to 5 bases, leaving 9 bases not matched to a gene. CDR1 MNHEY and CDR2 SVGAGI come from the germline V gene. DNA for the CDR3: TGTGCCAGCGGCCGGGACAGGGGGTCGCTAGATACGCAGTATTTT. Its translation is CASGRDRGSLDTQYF.

The chain couples TRBV4-1 to TRBJ2-7, with 7 bases matching TRBD1. The length of the CDR3 is 13 residues. After removal of 4 bases from V and 6 bases from J, the junction contained 6 bases not matched to a gene. CDR1 and CDR2 (germline): MGHRA, YSYEKL. The CDR3 reads CASSRDSLSEQYF. In nucleotides, the CDR3 is TGCGCCAGCAGCCGGGACAGCCTTTCCGAGCAGTACTTC.

This chain connects TRBV5-5 to TRBJ1-2, with a tentative D call TRBD1 (5 bases). The V end was cut by 6 bases, the J end by 2 bases, with 14 bases between. The CDR3 runs 14 residues. The germline CDR1 and CDR2 sequences are SGHKS and YYEKEE (reference sequence). The CDR3 sequence: CASTQDIINYGYTF. DNA for the CDR3: TGTGCCAGCACACAGGATATCATAAACTATGGCTACACCTTC.